The 12 T cell receptor beta chains below come from one sample, sequenced in a study of T-cell memory formation after mild COVID-19. TCRdb reprocessed the 5' RACE reads with MiXCR, giving one entry per CDR3 protein. The data show roughly 250,000 distinct CDR3 sequences, with over 15% seen just once and approximately 20% held by the top ten. The source material was PBMCs or a T cell subset sorted from them (not recorded which). The receptors stem from a man aged 18 to 29 who had mild COVID-19 (a few samples of this study predate the infection). Cell type and time point are not known.

The chain employs TRBV19 and TRBJ2-1; 8 bases fit TRBD1. The CDR3 runs 13 residues. Germline V gene sequence: CDR1 LNHDA, CDR2 SQIVND (reference sequence). V shed 4 bases, J shed 9 bases, and the junction held 5 bases outside the gene matches. The DNA for the CDR3 is TGTGCCAGTAGTACCGGACAGGGCCGTGAGCAGTTCTTC. This encodes CASSTGQGREQFF.

This rearrangement joins TRBV27 to TRBJ2-5, with D possibly matching TRBD2 (5 bases). The CDR3 sequence is 14 residues long. Germline CDR1 is MNHEY and CDR2 is SMNVEV (reference sequence). Between the trimmed V and J ends, which lost 6 bases and 5 bases, there was a span of 16 bases. The CDR3 loop is CASSLNLPGETQYF. CDR3 DNA: TGTGCCAGCAGCCTCAATCTCCCGGGGGAGACCCAGTACTTC.

This clonotype was seen ten or more times. J is TRBJ2-5 and V is TRBV15, with 13 bases fitting TRBD2. The germline V gene has CDR1 LNHNV and CDR2 YYDKDF (reference sequence). This CDR3 spans 17 amino acids. Trimming removed 0 bases from V and 4 bases from J; junction bases left unmatched: 5. The CDR3 DNA reads TGTGCCACCAGCAGAGACCTGGGACTAGCGGGATCAGAGACCCAGTACTTC. Protein: CATSRDLGLAGSETQYF.

In its sample, this clonotype was seen many times. The chain has TRBV7-7 and TRBJ2-2; D is unresolved. The CDR3 runs 13 residues. CDR1 SSHAT and CDR2 FNYEAQ come from the germline V gene (reference sequence). V was clipped by 2 bases and J by 1 base, with 2 bases between them. CDR3 sequence reads: CASSLRNTGELFF. CDR3 DNA: TGTGCCAGCAGCTTACGGAACACCGGGGAGCTGTTTTTT. The full variable domain, with the rest looked up from reference TRBV7-7 and TRBJ2-2, is GAGVSQSPRYKVTKRGQDVTLRCDPISSHATLYWYQQALGQGPEFLTYFNYEAQPDKSGLPSDRFSAERPEGSISTLTIQRTEQRDSAMYRCASSLRNTGELFFGEGSRLTVL.

The CDR3 DNA reads TGTGCCAGCAGCATTCCAGGGTCGGGGGAGACCCAGTACTTC. Protein: CASSIPGSGETQYF. J is TRBJ2-5 and V is TRBV7-8, with D tentatively TRBD1 or TRBD2 (5 bases each). Per germline, CDR1 SGHVS and CDR2 FQNEAQ. Trimming removed 5 bases at V and 5 bases at J, with 15 bases between. CDR3 length equals 14 residues. Complete variable domain (other parts from reference TRBV7-8 and TRBJ2-5): GAGVSQSPRYKVAKRGQDVALRCDPISGHVSLFWYQQALGQGPEFLTYFQNEAQLDKSGLPSDRFFAERPEGSVSTLKIQRTQQEDSAVYLCASSIPGSGETQYFGPGTRLLVL.

At least ten counts were recorded for this clonotype. V usage is TRBV18 and J usage is TRBJ2-5; no reliable D call. The germline CDR1 and CDR2 sequences are KGHSH and LQKENI. Trimming removed 3 bases from V and 4 bases from J, with 18 bases in between. The CDR3 sequence is 16 residues long. CDR3: CASSPTLEVQRETQYF. CDR3 nucleotide sequence: TGTGCCAGCTCACCTACCTTAGAGGTCCAAAGAGAGACCCAGTACTTC.

This clonotype has only a few counts. This sequence joins TRBV7-6 and TRBJ2-7, with D possibly TRBD1 on 5 matching bases. This CDR3 has 13 residues. V was pared by 5 bases and J by 3 bases, with 11 bases between. Germline V CDR1 and CDR2: SGHVS, FNYEAQ. The CDR3 nucleotides are TGTGCCAGCAGCGTAGAAACAGGCTACGAGCAGTACTTC. Translating it yields CASSVETGYEQYF. The full variable domain, its missing parts supplied by reference TRBV7-6 and TRBJ2-7, is GAGVSQSPRYKVTKRGQDVALRCDPISGHVSLYWYRQALGQGPEFLTYFNYEAQQDKSGLPNDRFSAERPEGSISTLTIQRTEQRDSAMYRCASSVETGYEQYFGPGTRLTVT.

This chain uses TRBV7-2 with TRBJ2-3, with no clear D. This CDR3 contains 15 residues. Germline V gene data show CDR1 as SGHTA and CDR2 as FQGNSA. With 3 bases removed from V and 8 bases from J, the gap between germline ends came to 18 bases. DNA for the CDR3: TGTGCCAGCAGCTTTGAGTTAGCTGTTATGGGTACGCAGTATTTT. This codes for CASSFELAVMGTQYF.

The chain joins TRBV7-2 to TRBJ2-7, with a possible D match to TRBD2 (5 bases). The V end lost 3 bases, the J end lost 4 bases, and 10 bases lay between the germline ends. From germline, CDR1 is SGHTA and CDR2 FQGNSA. The CDR3 contains 13 residues. The CDR3 sequence is CASSFNEGYEQYV. CDR3 nucleotides: TGTGCCAGCAGCTTCAACGAGGGATACGAGCAGTACGTC.

This clonotype appeared a few times. This chain links TRBV5-1 with TRBJ2-5, with 8 nucleotides matching TRBD1. Germline trimming cut 4 bases from V and 4 bases from J; bases unmatched to any gene: 12. The germline V gene has CDR1 SGHRS and CDR2 YFSETQ. The CDR3 spans 16 residues. The CDR3 DNA reads TGCGCCAGCAGCAGGACCGGGACAGGCCGCTCAGAGACCCAGTACTTC. It codes for CASSRTGTGRSETQYF.

The V call is TRBV2, the J call TRBJ2-5, with 13 bases fitting TRBD2. Per germline, CDR1 SNHLY and CDR2 FYNNEI. This CDR3 has 15 residues. Trimming cost V 4 bases and J 8 bases; bases outside gene matches: 7. This chain's CDR3 is CASSGGLAGFGTQYF. The DNA of the CDR3 is TGTGCCAGCAGTGGGGGACTAGCGGGGTTTGGTACCCAGTACTTC. The variable domain in full, completed from reference TRBV2 and TRBJ2-5, reads EPEVTQTPSHQVTQMGQEVILRCVPISNHLYFYWYRQILGQKVEFLVSFYNNEISEKSEIFDDQFSVERPDGSNFTLKIRSTKLEDSAMYFCASSGGLAGFGTQYFGPGTRLLVL.

V and J are TRBV28 and TRBJ2-7, with 7 bases matching TRBD2. V gave up 4 bases and J gave up 5 bases; unmatched junction bases: 5. From germline, CDR1 is MDHEN and CDR2 SYDVKM. The length of the CDR3 is 13 residues. The CDR3 nucleotides read TGTGCCAGCAGTTCTAGCGGCCCCCACGAGCAGTACGTC. This codes for CASSSSGPHEQYV.